A single sample is the source of the 17 T cell receptor beta chains below, sequenced in a study of shared T cell receptors in the human thymus. This table comes from immunoSEQ multiplex PCR, and its TCRdb copy is limited to in-frame clones, with some not included. The repertoire has hundreds of thousands of clones, 85% to 90% of them found once; the top ten carry 0.0095% to 0.012%. This same sample was also part of a study on human thymus T cells.

Sequenced input: thymocytes. Receptor source: a boy under two years old with a congenital heart defect.

As for this clone: A junction end diverges from the germline sequence, so it may reflect a read error. The rearrangement uses TRBV6-5 and TRBJ2-2, with 7 bases lining up with TRBD2. The length of the CDR3 is 14 residues. Germline V lookup: CDR1 MNHEY, CDR2 SVGAGI. The CDR3 DNA sequence: TGTGCCAGCATGGGACGGGAGTGGGGCGGGGGGCTGTTTTTT. Amino acid sequence: CASMGREWGGGLFF.

The rearrangement links TRBV4-1 to TRBJ2-1; 13 bases line up with TRBD2. CDR1 and CDR2 (germline): MGHRA, YSYEKL. V shed 4 bases, J shed 5 bases, and the junction held 8 bases outside the gene matches. The length of the CDR3 is 17 residues. The CDR3 sequence: CASSRRTSGSPHNEQFF. Written as DNA, the CDR3 is TGCGCCAGCAGCCGCCGGACTAGCGGGAGTCCCCACAATGAGCAGTTCTTC.

This sequence joins TRBV14 and TRBJ1-5, with D possibly matching TRBD1 (5 bases). Germline CDR1 SGHDN, CDR2 FVKESK. The CDR3 covers 14 residues. V lost 5 bases, J lost 5 bases, and 13 bases lay in between. CDR3 nucleotides: TGTGCCAGCAGCAAGAACGGGGGGGATCAGCCCCAGCATTTT. This sequence encodes CASSKNGGDQPQHF.

This chain uses TRBV30 with TRBJ1-3, with D perhaps TRBD1 (6 bases). Looked up from germline, CDR1 is GTSNPN and CDR2 is SVGIG (reference sequence). V gave up 0 bases and J gave up 14 bases, with 17 bases separating them. The CDR3 covers 13 residues. DNA for the CDR3: TGTGCCTGGAGTGTACAGGGCCACAATATCGTATATTTT. It codes for CAWSVQGHNIVYF.

This chain links TRBV4-1 with TRBJ2-4; 10 positions agree with TRBD2. The CDR3 has 15 amino acids. V dropped 1 base and J dropped 6; count of bases not matched to a gene: 3. The germline V gene has CDR1 MGHRA and CDR2 YSYEKL. The CDR3 DNA follows: TGCGCCAGCAGCCAAGGGCTAGCGGGAGCAAACATTCAGTACTTC. Translation gives CASSQGLAGANIQYF.

The genes are TRBV11-2 and TRBJ2-7, with TRBD2 matching over 7 bases. Unmatched junction bases numbered 5, after V lost 5 bases and J lost 1 base. The CDR3 extends over 14 amino acids. Per germline, CDR1 SGHAT and CDR2 FQNNGV. This CDR3 reads CASSLGRESYEQYF. DNA of the CDR3: TGTGCCAGCAGCCTAGGGCGGGAGTCCTACGAGCAGTACTTC.

The chain combines TRBV6-5 with TRBJ2-1, with D perhaps matching TRBD2 (6 bases). V was pared by 4 bases and J by 5 bases, with 15 bases between. The CDR3 contains 15 residues. The germline V gene has CDR1 MNHEY and CDR2 SVGAGI. The CDR3 region has the DNA TGTGCCAGCAGTTTCCGCGGGATTGGCCACAATGAGCAGTTCTTC. It yields the protein CASSFRGIGHNEQFF.

This clone was counted a single time. This sequence joins TRBV27 and TRBJ2-7; 11 bases are a match to TRBD2. Germline lookup yields CDR1 MNHEY and CDR2 SMNVEV (reference sequence). The CDR3 sequence is 15 residues long. With V trimmed by 4 bases and J by 4 bases, 6 bases remained unmatched. The CDR3 reads CASSSRLAGSYEQYF. The CDR3 DNA reads TGTGCCAGCAGTTCACGACTAGCGGGAAGTTACGAGCAGTACTTC.

V gene TRBV10-3 combines with J gene TRBJ2-1; 10 nucleotides match TRBD1. The CDR3 totals 13 residues. V dropped 11 bases and J dropped 4; count of bases not matched to a gene: 5. CDR1 and CDR2 from the germline V gene are ENHRY and SYGVKD. The CDR3 is CAVTGGAYNEQFF. As DNA, the CDR3 is TGTGCCGTGACAGGGGGCGCGTACAATGAGCAGTTCTTC.

The rearrangement links TRBV4-2 to TRBJ2-3, with D maybe TRBD2 (6 bases). Germline CDR1 LGHNA, CDR2 YNFKEQ. The CDR3 covers 15 residues. Trimming removed 1 base from V and 1 base from J, with 9 bases in between. The CDR3 DNA is TGTGCCAGCAGCCAAGGGGACTTCGGCACAGATACGCAGTATTTT. As protein: CASSQGDFGTDTQYF.

This chain joins TRBV19 and TRBJ2-1, with D possibly being TRBD1 (5 bases). This CDR3 has 13 amino acids. The V end was cut by 7 bases, the J end by 7 bases, with 14 bases between. Germline lookup yields CDR1 LNHDA and CDR2 SQIVND (reference sequence). This CDR3 reads CASTKGAVNEQFF. DNA of the CDR3: TGTGCCAGTACCAAAGGGGCGGTTAATGAGCAGTTCTTC.

The V call is TRBV12-5, the J call TRBJ1-5, with D possibly being TRBD1 (6 bases). Germline V lookup: CDR1 LGHNT, CDR2 FRNRAP. The CDR3 extends over 16 amino acids. The germline V and J ends were trimmed by 5 bases and 0 bases, with 14 bases remaining between them. In nucleotides, the CDR3 is TGTGCTAGTGGTCCCACAGGGACCTATAGCAATCAGCCCCAGCATTTT. Amino acids: CASGPTGTYSNQPQHF.

With regard to this clone: Other DNA sequences from this sample encode an identical CDR3 as well. The chain carries TRBV20-1 and TRBJ2-7; tentative D call: TRBD2 (6 bases). V was cut by 3 bases and J by 3 bases, with 6 bases left in between. This CDR3 contains 11 residues. From germline, CDR1 is DFQATT and CDR2 SNEGSKA (reference sequence). The CDR3 DNA reads TGCAGTGCTAGGCGGGGCTACGAGCAGTACTTC. It specifies CSARRGYEQYF.

The chain uses TRBV7-8 and TRBJ2-1; 9 bases map to TRBD2. Trimming took 5 bases from V and 8 from J; bases not matched to a gene: 13. Germline CDR1 and CDR2: SGHVS and FQNEAQ. This CDR3 spans 16 amino acids. Written as DNA, the CDR3 is TGTGCCAGCAGCCCAGATGGGCGGGAGGGCCGACATGAGCAGTTCTTC. It codes for CASSPDGREGRHEQFF.

The sample holds one count of this clone. The J gene is TRBJ2-5, the V gene TRBV28; the match to TRBD1 covers 11 bases. V was pared by 4 bases and J by 3 bases, with 16 bases of the junction left unmatched. Germline CDR1 reads MDHEN; CDR2 reads SYDVKM. CDR3 length equals 19 residues. CDR3 residues: CASSYTRDRGLAFEETQYF. Here the CDR3 DNA reads TGTGCCAGCAGTTACACCCGGGACAGGGGGTTAGCGTTTGAAGAGACCCAGTACTTC.

The chain recombines TRBV4-3 with TRBJ2-7, with no clear D. With 0 bases removed from V and 5 bases from J, the gap between germline ends came to 11 bases. Germline loops: CDR1 LGHNA, CDR2 YSLEER. The length of the CDR3 is 14 residues. CDR3 sequence: CASSQDGPRHEQYF. The DNA of the CDR3 is TGCGCCAGCAGCCAAGATGGGCCTCGCCACGAGCAGTACTTC.

The chain joins TRBV5-6 to TRBJ2-3, with TRBD2 as a possible D gene (6 bases). This CDR3 is 18 amino acids long. Germline values: CDR1 SGHDT, CDR2 YYEEEE. Trimming stripped 4 bases from V and 1 base from J, with 22 bases between. The CDR3 DNA sequence: TGTGCCAGCAGCCCCCCCCCGACTAGTAGTTCTGGCACAGATACGCAGTATTTT. Translation gives CASSPPPTSSSGTDTQYF.